This TCR beta chain is drawn from a study of memory CD4+ T cells and cytomegalovirus serostatus (dated by TCRdb to between 2018 and 2021). Broadly, across the study: The roughly 35 healthy Belgian adults in the cohort included 9 who were CMV seropositive and approximately 24 who were CMV seronegative. CD4+ memory TCRbeta repertoires of a Belgian cohort with known cytomegalovirus serostatus were sequenced in order to replicate a published TCR-based CMV serostatus classifier.

A FACSAria II was used to sort memory CD4+ T cells, defined as single viable CD3+CD4+CD8-CD45RO+ cells. CMV serostatus was determined using a Roche Elecsys assay that detects serum IgG against CMV pp150, pp28, p38 and p52. After the samples were thawed, total CD4+ T cells were enriched through positive selection using CD4 magnetic microbeads. The samples came from a different study that was designed specifically to examine the CD4+ T cell memory repertoire. Peripheral blood mononuclear cells were isolated and cryopreserved according to standard operating procedures, and serum was stored at -80 degrees C. The staining relied on CD3-PerCP (BW264/56), CD4-APC (RPA-T4), CD45RO-PE (UCHT1) and CD8-Pacific Orange (3B5) antibodies, and Sytox blue was used to exclude non-viable cells. With regard to this clone: The antigen this receptor binds is unknown. It has no much larger one-base neighbor in the sample; base qualities were not kept.

The Quick-DNA Microprep Kit was used to extract genomic DNA from the sorted cells. Amplification of TCRbeta DNA was done with the immunoSEQ hsTCRbeta kit, following the protocol from the manufacturer. TCRbeta libraries were sequenced on an Illumina MiSeq instrument. Regarding the original processing steps: Once out-of-frame sequences had been removed, fewer than 2.5 million distinct TCRbeta sequences were left, which works out to an average of about 71,000 per individual. Each individual was scored by the count of 164 previously reported CMV-associated TCRbeta sequences and the total productive distinct TCRbeta count. A beta-binomial model was reimplemented in Python, and random forests from scikit-learn, run with default parameters, were trained on data from the US cohort. Classifier performance on the Belgian cohort was summarized as median AUC with percentile confidence intervals over 10,000 bootstrap iterations. The immuneACCESS repertoire file appears here via TCRdb, limited to in-frame rearrangements. These files lack a portion of the clones; in checked studies, under half of the deficit traces to unresolved V genes, and the cause of the others is not known. The DNA was the basis for D and trimming; V, J and clone size are from that table. Present in this sample are fewer than 75,000 clones, around 79% of which were seen just once. About 0.86% of the sample is in the top ten clones.

Paper-wide results and their limitations: The results were read as suggesting that the CMV-associated TCR signature is, for the most part, present in the CD4+ memory repertoire. Only CD4+CD45RO+ memory cells were sequenced, in contrast to the original study, which included naive and memory CD4+ and CD8+ populations. Of around 160 previously reported CMV-associated TCRbeta sequences, around 67 appeared in the CD4+ memory repertoires, each in one to five individuals. For predicting CMV serostatus, the median bootstrapped AUC was 0.95 using the original framework and approximately 0.9 using a US-trained random forest. On the Belgian cohort, the classifier based on the original framework reached a median bootstrapped AUC of 0.95, with a 95% CI of 0.76-1.00.

The CDR3 measures 16 amino acids from cysteine to phenylalanine. Only CDR3 DNA is held: 48 bases, read in frame from base 1. Ends trimmed: V by 2 bases, J by 10 bases; bases unmatched to a gene: 6. Per the germline V gene (reference sequence), MNHEY is the CDR1 and SMNVEV is the CDR2. The rearrangement joined TRBV27 to TRBJ1-6; TRBD1 matches 12 bases in the middle. Sequencing input: memory CD4+ T cells from blood. The receptor was derived from an adult in good health and CMV-seronegative. The nucleotides read TGTGCCAGCAGTTTAACCTGGGACAGGGGGCGATCACCCCTCCACTTT. Its protein is CASSLTWDRGRSPLHF.